Presented here are 29 T cell receptor beta chains from one specimen sequenced in a study of CD8+CD57+ T cells in acquired aplastic anemia. According to the study, genomic DNA was the template for TCR beta VDJ and CDR3 profiling. TCRdb fed the reads into MiXCR, producing one record per CDR3 protein. The table shows a few hundred thousand distinct CDR3 sequences, with approximately 35% occurring only once. Sequencing was done on a sample of sorted CD4+, CD8+, or CD8+CD57+ T cells (not recorded which) from PBMCs. These TCRs come from a human donor in good health, serving as a control.

This clonotype was seen more than once but under ten times. The chain couples TRBV7-8 to TRBJ2-5, with 8 positions matching TRBD1. CDR1 and CDR2 from the germline V gene are SGHVS and FQNEAQ. This CDR3 is built from 15 residues. Trimming took 3 bases from V and 2 from J; bases not matched to a gene: 5. Written as DNA, the CDR3 is TGTGCCAGCAGCTTCAATACAGGGGGTCAAGAGACCCAGTACTTC. As protein: CASSFNTGGQETQYF.

Concerning this clonotype: Likely a read error: the CDR3 ends without its conserved phenylalanine or tryptophan. The chain links TRBV15 to TRBJ2-7, with 7 bases lining up with TRBD2. V trimming: 2 bases; J trimming: 3 bases; junction bases outside the gene matches: 7. The V gene's germline CDR1 is LNHNV and CDR2 YYDKDF (reference sequence). This CDR3 spans 15 amino acids. The CDR3 reads CATSRPPAGDYEQYS. The CDR3 bases are TGTGCCACCAGCAGACCCCCTGCGGGGGACTACGAGCAGTACTCC.

The chain joins TRBV5-1 to TRBJ1-1; 8 positions match TRBD1. CDR1 is SGHRS, CDR2 YFSETQ, per germline. CDR3 length equals 16 residues. Trimming took 4 bases from V and 1 from J; bases not matched to a gene: 9. The CDR3 sequence: CASSVDTDRANTEAFF. Written as DNA, the CDR3 is TGCGCCAGCAGCGTAGACACGGACAGGGCGAACACTGAAGCTTTCTTT.

V and J are TRBV20-1 and TRBJ1-2, with TRBD1 matching 7 bases. The CDR3 totals 13 residues. Per germline, CDR1 DFQATT and CDR2 SNEGSKA (reference sequence). V lost 3 bases to trimming and J lost 1 base; unmatched junction nucleotides: 2. CDR3 region: CSARTGNNYGYTF. The CDR3 DNA is TGCAGTGCTAGGACAGGGAATAACTATGGCTACACCTTC.

This clonotype came up once. The J gene is TRBJ2-7, the V gene TRBV7-2, with D perhaps matching TRBD2 (6 bases). The V gene lost 8 bases and the J gene lost 6 bases, with 20 bases spanning the gap. Germline CDR1 reads SGHTA; CDR2 reads FQGNSA. The CDR3 extends over 14 amino acids. The CDR3 region has the DNA TGTGCCAGCTCACCAGATTTTCGGGGGTCCGAGCAGTACTTC. Residues: CASSPDFRGSEQYF.

The rearrangement joins TRBV11-1 to TRBJ2-7, with 8 bases aligning to TRBD1. This CDR3 has 15 residues. Trimming removed 5 bases from V and 3 bases from J; junction bases left unmatched: 9. Germline CDR1 SGHAT, CDR2 FQDESV (reference sequence). CDR3 nucleotide sequence: TGTGCCAGCAGCCGAGGCGGGACAGGTCTCTACGAGCAGTACTTC. Translated, it gives CASSRGGTGLYEQYF.

On this clonotype: Since the CDR3 does not end with the conserved phenylalanine or tryptophan, this likely comes from a read error. The CDR3 loop reads CASSQVGVQGATSPLHL. As DNA, the CDR3 is TGTGCCAGCAGCCAAGTTGGAGTTCAGGGGGCCACTTCACCCCTCCACCTT. The V call is TRBV3-1, the J call TRBJ1-6, with TRBD1 matching 8 bases. CDR3 length equals 17 residues. Germline loops: CDR1 LGHDT, CDR2 YNNKEL (reference sequence). The V and J ends lost 1 base and 9 bases, in that order; junction bases with no gene match: 11.

This clonotype was observed many times. The chain recombines TRBV5-8 with TRBJ2-7; 8 bases are shared with TRBD2. The length of the CDR3 is 15 residues. Trimming took 0 bases from V and 4 from J; bases not matched to a gene: 6. Germline V gene sequence: CDR1 SGHTS, CDR2 YDEGEE. CDR3 sequence: CASSLAGLATYEQYF. The CDR3 DNA reads TGTGCCAGCAGCTTGGCAGGACTAGCCACGTACGAGCAGTACTTC.

This clonotype occurred a few times. This chain connects TRBV5-1 to TRBJ1-2, with D unresolved. Between the trimmed V and J ends, which lost 0 bases and 1 base, there was a span of 25 bases. Germline CDR1 reads SGHRS; CDR2 reads YFSETQ. CDR3 length equals 20 residues. The CDR3 protein is CASSLGGISNPTTRNYGYTF. The CDR3 nucleotides are TGCGCCAGCAGCTTGGGAGGGATCTCCAACCCCACGACCCGTAACTATGGCTACACCTTC. Full variable domain (remainder filled in from reference TRBV5-1 and TRBJ1-2): KAGVTQTPRYLIKTRGQQVTLSCSPISGHRSVSWYQQTPGQGLQFLFEYFSETQRNKGNFPGRFSGRQFSNSRSEMNVSTLELGDSALYLCASSLGGISNPTTRNYGYTFGSGTRLTVV.

This clonotype was recorded at least ten times. CDR3 nucleotide sequence: TGTGCCAGCAGTGCCGTGGGGACGGGCTATGGCTACACCTTC. The encoded protein is CASSAVGTGYGYTF. The chain uses TRBV2 and TRBJ1-2; perhaps TRBD1 as D (5 bases). Germline CDR1 and CDR2: SNHLY and FYNNEI. The CDR3 loop spans 14 amino acids. Trimming left V 4 bases short and J 4 bases short, with 13 bases between.

This clonotype appeared a few times. The genes are TRBV5-1 and TRBJ2-1; TRBD1 is a possible D gene (5 bases). Germline V gene data show CDR1 as SGHRS and CDR2 as YFSETQ. This CDR3 spans 14 amino acids. With 2 bases removed from V and 9 bases from J, the gap between germline ends came to 15 bases. CDR3 loop: CASSFPFQGTEQFF. The CDR3 DNA reads as TGCGCCAGCAGCTTTCCCTTCCAGGGTACTGAGCAGTTCTTC.

This clonotype was seen repeatedly, ten times or more. This chain uses TRBV20-1 with TRBJ1-6; possible D gene TRBD1, 5 bases. V was clipped by 2 bases and J by 8 bases, with 19 bases between them. Looked up from germline, CDR1 is DFQATT and CDR2 is SNEGSKA (reference sequence). This CDR3 contains 16 residues. The CDR3 reads CSARIGAQWSDSPLHF. In DNA, the CDR3 is TGCAGTGCTAGAATCGGGGCGCAATGGAGTGATTCACCCCTCCACTTT.

This clonotype was observed a single time. At one end, the junction sequence differs from germline, possibly due to a read error. V and J are TRBV30 and TRBJ2-1; 10 bases agree with TRBD1. The CDR3 has 15 residues. Germline V gene data show CDR1 as GTSNPN and CDR2 as SVGIG (reference sequence). CDR3 coding DNA: TGTGCCTGGAGTGTACGGGACAGGGGCTACAGTGAGCAGTTCTTC. This translates into CAWSVRDRGYSEQFF.

Ten or more counts support this clonotype. The chain joins TRBV2 to TRBJ1-1; D is possibly TRBD1 (5 bases). The CDR3 extends over 13 amino acids. V was trimmed by 6 bases and J by 4 bases, leaving 12 bases between them. CDR1 is SNHLY, CDR2 FYNNEI, per germline. CDR3 nucleotide sequence: TGTGCCAGCAGCCAGGTGGGGGGCACTGAAGCTTTCTTT. It yields the protein CASSQVGGTEAFF.

The chain carries TRBV12-3 or TRBV12-4 and TRBJ2-5, with 10 bases that match TRBD2. Trimming at V came to 5 bases and at J to 2 bases, leaving 5 bases not matched to a gene. The CDR3 sequence is 15 residues long. CDR3 DNA: TGTGCCAGCAGTAACAGAGCGGGAGGGCAAGAGACCCAGTACTTC. Translation gives CASSNRAGGQETQYF.

This chain connects TRBV12-3 or TRBV12-4 to TRBJ1-5; a weak D match, TRBD1 (6 bases). With 4 bases removed from V and 6 bases from J, the gap between germline ends came to 16 bases. The CDR3 sequence is 15 residues long. The CDR3 bases are TGTGCCAGCAGTTCGCTAGGGGGATTTGGTCAGCCCCAGCATTTT. Translated: CASSSLGGFGQPQHF.

This clonotype was seen repeatedly, ten times or more. The CDR3 region is CASRTGTPRVYTF. The DNA for the CDR3 is TGTGCCAGCAGGACCGGGACACCCCGTGTCTACACCTTC. The chain links TRBV2 to TRBJ1-2; weak D call: TRBD1 (6 bases). V lost 6 bases, J lost 10 bases, and 18 bases lay in between. The CDR3 sequence is 13 residues long. Per the germline V gene, CDR1 is SNHLY and CDR2 is FYNNEI. The whole variable domain, filled in from reference TRBV2 and TRBJ1-2, reads EPEVTQTPSHQVTQMGQEVILRCVPISNHLYFYWYRQILGQKVEFLVSFYNNEISEKSEIFDDQFSVERPDGSNFTLKIRSTKLEDSAMYFCASRTGTPRVYTFGSGTRLTVV.

This clonotype was seen many times. This rearrangement joins TRBV7-2 to TRBJ1-2; D is undetermined. CDR1 is SGHTA, CDR2 FQGNSA, per germline. This CDR3 has 14 residues. The ends were cut back, 1 base at V and 3 bases at J, with 9 bases in the middle. CDR3 DNA sequence: TGTGCCAGCAGCTTAGGATTGCAGGACTATGGCTACACCTTC. Amino acid sequence: CASSLGLQDYGYTF.

The chain couples TRBV18 to TRBJ1-1; 8 nucleotides align to TRBD1. Unmatched junction bases numbered 5, after V lost 6 bases and J lost 5 bases. This CDR3 has 13 residues. Germline loops: CDR1 KGHSH, CDR2 LQKENI. The CDR3 DNA reads as TGTGCCAGCTCTCGACAGGGGCGTACTGAAGCTTTCTTT. Translation: CASSRQGRTEAFF.

The gene calls are TRBV25-1 and TRBJ2-3, with 7 bases matching TRBD2. V gave up 6 bases and J gave up 8 bases; unmatched junction bases: 14. The V gene's germline CDR1 is MGHDK and CDR2 SYGVNS. This CDR3 has 15 residues. CDR3 nucleotide sequence: TGTGCCAGCAGCCCCAGCGGGACGCCGGCGGTTACGCAGTATTTT. Translating it yields CASSPSGTPAVTQYF.

Details on this clonotype: The conserved closing phenylalanine or tryptophan is absent in this CDR3, likely reflecting a read error. J is TRBJ2-1 and V is TRBV5-1; 10 bases are shared with TRBD1. Germline V lookup: CDR1 SGHRS, CDR2 YFSETQ. This CDR3 has 15 residues. V shed 2 bases and J 9 bases; nucleotides not matched to a gene: 8. This CDR3 reads CASSLRGDRGSEQFL. The CDR3, as DNA: TGCGCCAGCAGCTTAAGGGGGGACAGGGGAAGTGAGCAGTTCCTC.

This clonotype was counted many times. The V call is TRBV29-1, the J call TRBJ2-7, with 9 bases lining up with TRBD1. V lost 6 bases and J lost 5; bases outside the gene matches: 17. The CDR3 has 16 amino acids. CDR1 and CDR2 (germline): SQVTM, ANQGSEA. The DNA for the CDR3 is TGCAGCGTCGGAGGGATACGGACAGGGGACATCAACGAGCAGTACTTC. Amino acid sequence: CSVGGIRTGDINEQYF.

This clonotype has only a few counts. The chain has TRBV3-1 and TRBJ1-3; a possible D gene is TRBD1 (6 bases). CDR1 and CDR2 from the germline V gene are LGHDT and YNNKEL (reference sequence). This CDR3 has 14 residues. Trimming took off 6 bases at V and 5 bases at J, with 14 bases between the two ends. The CDR3 sequence: CASSDTGKRNTIYF. As DNA, the CDR3 is TGTGCCAGCAGTGATACAGGGAAACGAAACACCATATATTTT. The full variable domain, with the rest looked up from reference TRBV3-1 and TRBJ1-3, is DTAVSQTPKYLVTQMGNDKSIKCEQNLGHDTMYWYKQDSKKFLKIMFSYNNKELIINETVPNRFSPKSPDKAHLNLHINSLELGDSAVYFCASSDTGKRNTIYFGEGSWLTVV.

This clonotype was seen a single time. The rearrangement joins TRBV28 to TRBJ2-1; TRBD1 matches at 7 bases. The CDR3 covers 16 residues. CDR1 and CDR2 (germline): MDHEN, SYDVKM. V lost 3 bases, J lost 4 bases, and 9 bases stayed unmatched. CDR3 nucleotide sequence: TGTGCCAGCAGTTTGCCCGGGACAGACTTATACAATGAGCAGTTCTTC. Its protein is CASSLPGTDLYNEQFF.

This clonotype showed up many times. V gene TRBV9 combines with J gene TRBJ2-5, with a possible D match to TRBD2 (5 bases). In germline, CDR1 is SGDLS, CDR2 YYNGEE. CDR3 size: 13 residues. V lost 1 base and J lost 2, with 6 bases in between. The CDR3 sequence is CASSVRDQETQYF. In nucleotides, the CDR3 is TGTGCCAGCAGCGTACGGGATCAAGAGACCCAGTACTTC. The full variable domain, completed using reference TRBV9 and TRBJ2-5, is DSGVTQTPKHLITATGQRVTLRCSPRSGDLSVYWYQQSLDQGLQFLIQYYNGEERAKGNILERFSAQQFPDLHSELNLSSLELGDSALYFCASSVRDQETQYFGPGTRLLVL.

This clonotype was detected a few times. The chain recombines TRBV27 with TRBJ1-4, with TRBD1 identical over 7 bases. The CDR3 has 15 residues. Germline V gene lookup returns CDR1 MNHEY and CDR2 SMNVEV (reference sequence). The trim removed 3 bases at V and 8 bases at J, leaving 9 bases unmatched. CDR3 DNA sequence: TGTGCCAGCAGTTTCGGACGGGACAGAAGCGAAAAACTGTTTTTT. This translates into CASSFGRDRSEKLFF.

The chain links TRBV5-1 to TRBJ2-5, with 9 bases aligning to TRBD2. Per germline, CDR1 SGHRS and CDR2 YFSETQ. This CDR3 spans 17 amino acids. The ends lost 9 bases at V and 5 bases at J; junction bases unmatched: 20. The CDR3 DNA follows: TGCGCCACCAGGGCCCCACTTCTAGCGGGACTCGGGGAGACCCAGTACTTC. Translating gives CATRAPLLAGLGETQYF.

This clonotype appeared a few times. The J gene is TRBJ2-1, the V gene TRBV5-1, with D maybe TRBD2 (6 bases). This CDR3 contains 12 residues. CDR1 SGHRS and CDR2 YFSETQ come from the germline V gene. V was pared by 3 bases and J by 9 bases, with 10 bases between. CDR3 DNA sequence: TGCGCCAGCAGCTATGGGGGAGGTGAGCAGTTCTTC. It yields the protein CASSYGGGEQFF.

The chain couples TRBV13 to TRBJ2-3, with no clear D. V lost 1 base, J lost 4 bases, and 15 bases lay in between. This CDR3 comprises 16 residues. Germline lookup yields CDR1 PRHDT and CDR2 FYEKMQ (reference sequence). CDR3 residues: CASSLVTFDLSDTQYF. CDR3 nucleotide sequence: TGTGCCAGCAGCTTAGTGACCTTTGACCTTTCAGATACGCAGTATTTT.